Each of the 15 T cell receptor beta chains below was sequenced from the same sample in a study of blood T cells in healthy people across ages. Together with a sample-barcoded 5' primer, a J-beta primer mix was included in a second PCR lasting roughly 6 to 12 cycles. TCRdb ran MiXCR on the 5' RACE reads and lists one entry per CDR3 protein. The profile shows 920,000 or so distinct CDR3 sequences, around 43% of them singletons. Input material: blood. These receptors originate from a woman aged 55-69 years in good health.

This chain connects TRBV7-6 to TRBJ2-6; D is undetermined. Trimming stripped 1 base from V and 4 bases from J, with 11 bases between. Germline CDR1 is SGHVS and CDR2 is FNYEAQ. There are 16 residues in the CDR3. CDR3 bases: TGTGCCAGCAGCTTAGAAGGTGGGATGGGGGCCAACGTCCTGACTTTC. It codes for CASSLEGGMGANVLTF.

This clonotype was recorded once. This may come from a read error, since a much larger clone is one base off. The CDR3 sequence: CASSPGQGKRVTQYF. CDR3 coding DNA: TGTGCCAGCAGTCCGGGACAGGGGAAGAGAGTGACCCAGTACTTC. The rearrangement uses TRBV27 and TRBJ2-5; TRBD1 aligns across 10 bases. CDR3 length equals 15 residues. The germline CDR1 and CDR2 sequences are MNHEY and SMNVEV (reference sequence). V dropped 5 bases and J dropped 7; count of bases not matched to a gene: 10.

This clonotype was counted at least ten times. The chain is built from TRBV29-1 and TRBJ2-5; D is perhaps TRBD1 (6 bases). V lost 4 bases and J lost 4, with 16 bases in between. This CDR3 has 14 amino acids. The germline V gene has CDR1 SQVTM and CDR2 ANQGSEA. The CDR3 is CSVGAQGMLETQYF. CDR3 coding DNA: TGCAGCGTTGGGGCACAGGGAATGTTAGAGACCCAGTACTTC.

This clonotype was detected many times. V gene TRBV20-1 combines with J gene TRBJ2-5; the match to TRBD2 covers 9 bases. Germline V gives CDR1 DFQATT, CDR2 SNEGSKA (reference sequence). This CDR3 comprises 13 residues. The V and J ends lost 6 bases and 5 bases, in that order; junction bases with no gene match: 7. CDR3 nucleotide sequence: TGCAGTGCCCCCGTAGCGGGAGACGAGACCCAGTACTTC. Amino acid sequence: CSAPVAGDETQYF.

The sample holds a few counts of this clonotype. V and J are TRBV7-6 and TRBJ2-1, with 10 bases identical to TRBD2. CDR3 length: 17 residues. Germline CDR1 SGHVS, CDR2 FNYEAQ. The V gene end was trimmed by 3 bases and the J gene end by 2 bases; junction bases not matched to a gene: 7. CDR3 in amino acids: CASSFRLAGDPYNEQFF. In DNA, the CDR3 is TGTGCCAGCAGCTTCAGGCTAGCGGGAGACCCCTACAATGAGCAGTTCTTC.

This clonotype showed up just once. The J gene is TRBJ1-1, the V gene TRBV20-1; D is ambiguous. With 5 bases removed from V and 2 bases from J, the gap between germline ends came to 9 bases. The CDR3 spans 12 residues. Germline CDR1 reads DFQATT; CDR2 reads SNEGSKA (reference sequence). The DNA of the CDR3 is TGCAGTGCTGAACGGGTAAACACTGAAGCTTTCTTT. It translates to CSAERVNTEAFF.

This clonotype was seen just once. The chain joins TRBV5-1 to TRBJ2-6; D is perhaps TRBD1 (5 bases). The germline V and J ends were trimmed by 1 base and 12 bases, with 20 bases remaining between them. Germline V gives CDR1 SGHRS, CDR2 YFSETQ. The CDR3 spans 16 residues. Here the CDR3 DNA reads TGCGCCAGCAGCTTGTACGGAGACAGAAGCTACGGCGTCCTGACTTTC. Its translation is CASSLYGDRSYGVLTF.

The chain employs TRBV25-1 and TRBJ2-1; D not resolved. The V end lost 6 bases, the J end lost 6 bases, and 15 bases lay between the germline ends. This CDR3 is built from 14 residues. Looked up from germline, CDR1 is MGHDK and CDR2 is SYGVNS. CDR3 protein: CASSASFSSNEQFF. CDR3 coding DNA: TGTGCCAGCAGCGCATCCTTCTCTAGCAATGAGCAGTTCTTC.

This clonotype appeared a few times. The chain recombines TRBV27 with TRBJ2-3; the D is unclear. CDR1 and CDR2 (germline): MNHEY, SMNVEV (reference sequence). V lost 4 bases and J lost 2, with 13 bases in between. This CDR3 is built from 15 residues. The CDR3 nucleotides are TGTGCCAGCAGTTCTGTCACTGGCAACACAGATACGCAGTATTTT. Its protein is CASSSVTGNTDTQYF.

This clonotype has only a few counts. CDR3 DNA: TGTGCCAGCAGCTACATGCCGAACACCTACGAGCAGTACTTC. Residues: CASSYMPNTYEQYF. This rearrangement joins TRBV4-2 to TRBJ2-7; D is uncertain. Germline CDR1 reads LGHNA; CDR2 reads YNFKEQ. The CDR3 spans 14 residues. Trimming took off 5 bases at V and 2 bases at J, with 13 bases between the two ends.

This clonotype has more than one count but fewer than ten. The chain is built from TRBV12-3 or TRBV12-4 and TRBJ1-2; D remains ambiguous. The CDR3 contains 16 residues. V was trimmed by 5 bases and J by 6 bases, leaving 22 bases between them. CDR3 nucleotides: TGTGCCAGCAGTACCACTATCGGAAGTGACGGGCATGGCTACACCTTC. Protein: CASSTTIGSDGHGYTF.

V and J are TRBV24-1 and TRBJ2-1, with D uncertain. With 2 bases removed from V and 0 bases from J, the gap between germline ends came to 10 bases. The germline CDR1 and CDR2 sequences are KGHDR and SFDVKD. The CDR3 length is 16 residues. The CDR3 DNA reads as TGTGCCACCAGTGATTACCACCCGAGCTCCTACAATGAGCAGTTCTTC. Its translation: CATSDYHPSSYNEQFF.

This chain uses TRBV5-8 with TRBJ1-4; D is perhaps TRBD1 (5 bases). From germline, CDR1 is SGHTS and CDR2 YDEGEE. V was trimmed by 3 bases and J by 2 bases, leaving 17 bases between them. This CDR3 spans 17 amino acids. The CDR3 here is CASSSGLGDTTNEKLFF. The CDR3 nucleotides read TGTGCCAGCAGCTCGGGGCTGGGAGACACGACTAATGAAAAACTGTTTTTT.

About this clonotype: The junction departs from germline at one end; a sequencing error may be responsible. The chain employs TRBV7-2 and TRBJ2-3; 8 nucleotides agree with TRBD1. Germline assignment: CDR1 SGHTA and CDR2 FQGNSA. The CDR3 extends over 13 amino acids. CDR3 region: CASSRGGTGTQYF. The CDR3 DNA reads as TGTGCCAGCAGCCGTGGGGGGACAGGTACGCAGTATTTT.

This clonotype was picked up a small number of times. This chain uses TRBV28 with TRBJ2-3, with TRBD2 matching over 7 bases. CDR1 is MDHEN and CDR2 is SYDVKM in the germline V gene. V shed 3 bases, J shed 5 bases, and the junction held 5 bases outside the gene matches. This CDR3 comprises 14 residues. The chain's CDR3 is CASSFRREGDTQYF. The CDR3 DNA reads as TGTGCCAGCAGTTTTAGGAGGGAGGGAGATACGCAGTATTTT.